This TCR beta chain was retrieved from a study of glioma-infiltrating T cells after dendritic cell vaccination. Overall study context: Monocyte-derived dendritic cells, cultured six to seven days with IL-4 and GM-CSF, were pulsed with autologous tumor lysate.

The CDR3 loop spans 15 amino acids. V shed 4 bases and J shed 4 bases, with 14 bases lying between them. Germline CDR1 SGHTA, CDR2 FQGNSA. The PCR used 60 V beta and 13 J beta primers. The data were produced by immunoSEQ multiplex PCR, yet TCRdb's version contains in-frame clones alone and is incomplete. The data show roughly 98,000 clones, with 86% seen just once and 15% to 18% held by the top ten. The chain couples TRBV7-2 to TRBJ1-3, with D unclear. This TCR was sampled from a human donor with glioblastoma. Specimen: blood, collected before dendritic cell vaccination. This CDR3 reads CASSWGGPGGNTIYF. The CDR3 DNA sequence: TGTGCCAGCAGCTGGGGAGGGCCGGGGGGAAACACCATATATTTT.